Following are 7 T cell receptor beta chains from one sample sequenced in a study of blood T cell repertoires in COVID-19. The repertoire was sequenced with immunoSEQ multiplex PCR; TCRdb's copy has only in-frame clones and lacks some. The sample lists about 200,000 clones, 70% to 85% occurring once. The specimen was peripheral blood. The receptor source for this set is a human donor with acute or convalescent COVID-19. The donor label of this sample is uncertain.

V is TRBV4-1 and J is TRBJ2-3; TRBD1 aligns across 9 bases. Germline CDR1 reads MGHRA; CDR2 reads YSYEKL. The junction had 5 bases not matched to a gene; V was cut back by 0 bases and J by 1 base. The CDR3 has 17 residues. The CDR3 loop is CASSQELWDRGTDTQYF. As DNA, the CDR3 is TGCGCCAGCAGCCAAGAGTTATGGGACAGGGGCACAGATACGCAGTATTTT.

The CDR3 sequence: CASSLAADYNSPLHF. The CDR3 nucleotides read TGTGCCAGCAGCTTGGCGGCGGACTATAATTCACCCCTCCACTTT. The V call is TRBV5-4, the J call TRBJ1-6; D is unclear. The germline V gene encodes CDR1 SGHNT and CDR2 YYREEE (reference sequence). V was clipped by 0 bases and J by 3 bases, with 7 bases between them. CDR3 size: 15 residues.

The rearrangement links TRBV5-1 to TRBJ2-1; 8 bases are a match to TRBD2. The CDR3 length is 16 residues. CDR1 and CDR2 (germline): SGHRS, YFSETQ. V was pared by 7 bases and J by 0 bases, with 9 bases of the junction left unmatched. CDR3 nucleotide sequence: TGCGCCAGCTCTCCAATTAGCGGGAACTCCTACAATGAGCAGTTCTTC. Translated, it gives CASSPISGNSYNEQFF.

V gene TRBV6-5 combines with J gene TRBJ1-2; D is perhaps TRBD1 (5 bases). The CDR3 loop spans 15 amino acids. The germline gives CDR1 MNHEY, CDR2 SVGAGI. Trimming removed 1 base at V and 0 bases at J, with 9 bases between. In DNA form, the CDR3 reads TGTGCCAGCAGTTACTTAGGGGTAGCTAACTATGGCTACACCTTC. This sequence encodes CASSYLGVANYGYTF.

The chain combines TRBV19 with TRBJ1-4; perhaps TRBD1 as D (6 bases). CDR1 is LNHDA, CDR2 SQIVND, per germline (reference sequence). The CDR3 has 15 residues. V dropped 3 bases and J dropped 3 bases, with 11 bases sitting between them. The CDR3 sequence is CASSMLGAANEKLFF. The CDR3 region has the DNA TGTGCCAGTAGTATGTTGGGGGCAGCTAATGAAAAACTGTTTTTT.

About this clone itself: Additional DNA sequences in this sample encode the identical CDR3. The chain combines TRBV7-2 with TRBJ1-3; D gene uncertain. Trimming pared 1 base from V and 0 bases from J, leaving 4 bases between. Germline V gene data show CDR1 as SGHTA and CDR2 as FQGNSA. This CDR3 region has 14 residues. For the CDR3, the DNA is TGTGCCAGCAGCTTAGGAGGCTCTGGAAACACCATATATTTT. Its protein product is CASSLGGSGNTIYF.

The CDR3 DNA follows: TGTGCCAGCAGCGTAGGGACAGGGGACTACGAGCAGTACTTC. It translates to CASSVGTGDYEQYF. This sequence joins TRBV9 and TRBJ2-7, with TRBD1 matching over 9 bases. V trimming: 0 bases; J trimming: 3 bases; junction bases outside the gene matches: 1. Germline CDR1 is SGDLS and CDR2 is YYNGEE. This CDR3 is 14 amino acids long.